This T cell receptor beta chain was captured in a study of OX40 agonist ivuxolimab in advanced cancers. The method was immunoSEQ multiplex PCR; TCRdb's version includes in-frame clones alone and lacks a portion of them. The sample contains approximately 14,000 clones, 50% to 75% of which appear only once. This TCR was sampled from an adult with an advanced solid tumor such as melanoma, head and neck, liver or kidney cancer. Material: CD4+ or CD8+ T cells sorted from blood, obtained in a trial of the OX40 agonist ivuxolimab.

The DNA for the CDR3 is TGTGCCAGCAGCTTAATTGGGAACACTGAAGCTTTCTTT. It specifies CASSLIGNTEAFF. The chain employs TRBV13 and TRBJ1-1, with D hard to call. Trimming took off 2 bases at V and 1 base at J, with 5 bases between the two ends. Germline CDR1 reads PRHDT; CDR2 reads FYEKMQ (reference sequence). This CDR3 has 13 residues.